The subject of this entry is one TCR beta chain. The germline V gene encodes CDR1 SGHRS and CDR2 YFSETQ. V dropped 4 bases and J dropped 6 bases, with 11 bases sitting between them. This CDR3 contains 12 residues. Methods used by the authors: It was from reference gene primer amplification that nucleated cell counts were estimated. Assay: immunoSEQ multiplex PCR; the TCRdb copy retains only in-frame clones and omits some. V, J and clone size derive from that table, while D and trimming were established from the DNA sequence. The sample has roughly 200,000 clones, 84% seen once. The data belong to a study of blood T cell repertoires in COVID-19. Study context: COVID-19 samples from acute and convalescent phases originated in the United States, Italy and Spain.

Sequencing input: peripheral blood. The sequence came from a woman aged 65 to 85 with active or convalescent COVID-19. The chain combines TRBV5-1 with TRBJ2-7; perhaps TRBD2 as D (6 bases). Here the CDR3 DNA reads TGCGCCAGCAGCACCCGGGGAGGCGAGCAGTACTTC. The encoded protein is CASSTRGGEQYF.